These 22 T cell receptor beta chains share one sample of origin, sequenced in a study of blood T cell repertoires in COVID-19. TCRdb keeps only in-frame clones here, not all; method: immunoSEQ multiplex PCR. The sample has approximately 140,000 clones; over 75% are singletons. Sequencing was performed on PBMCs or T cells enriched from blood (not recorded which). The receptor source for this set is a middle-aged man in a cohort exposed to, infected with or recovered from COVID-19 (not recorded which).

This clone has only a few counts. The chain joins TRBV7-9 to TRBJ2-7, with unresolved D. Germline CDR1 and CDR2: SEHNR and FQNEAQ (reference sequence). Deletions cut 7 bases from V and 0 bases from J, with 10 bases between. The CDR3 totals 13 residues. CDR3 region: CASTPSGSYEQYF. As DNA, the CDR3 is TGTGCCAGCACTCCCTCCGGCTCCTACGAGCAGTACTTC.

The chain combines TRBV14 with TRBJ1-2; D unclear. The CDR3 covers 12 residues. V was cut by 4 bases and J by 7 bases, with 10 bases left in between. Germline V gives CDR1 SGHDN, CDR2 FVKESK. The CDR3 nucleotides are TGTGCCAGCAGCCTCACTACGTTTGGCTACACCTTC. Protein sequence: CASSLTTFGYTF.

V gene TRBV30 combines with J gene TRBJ1-1; D uncertain. The CDR3 length is 15 residues. Trimming removed 2 bases at V and 4 bases at J, with 17 bases between. The V gene's germline CDR1 is GTSNPN and CDR2 SVGIG (reference sequence). CDR3 protein: CAWSLSNDPRTEAFF. In DNA, the CDR3 is TGTGCCTGGAGTTTGTCAAATGATCCGCGCACTGAAGCTTTCTTT. Full variable domain (remainder filled in from reference TRBV30 and TRBJ1-1): SQTIHQWPATLVQPVGSPLSLECTVEGTSNPNLYWYRQAAGRGLQLLFYSVGIGQISSEVPQNLSASRPQDRQFILSSKKLLLSDSGFYLCAWSLSNDPRTEAFFGQGTRLTVV.

The chain combines TRBV9 with TRBJ2-2, with 8 positions matching TRBD2. The CDR3 extends over 16 amino acids. V lost 0 bases, J lost 5 bases, and 6 bases stayed unmatched. Germline V gene sequence: CDR1 SGDLS, CDR2 YYNGEE. The CDR3 reads CASSVGLAGETGELFF. The CDR3, as DNA: TGTGCCAGCAGCGTAGGCCTAGCGGGTGAAACCGGGGAGCTGTTTTTT.

V and J are TRBV12-3 or TRBV12-4 and TRBJ2-3; the D is unclear. The ends were cut back, 7 bases at V and 3 bases at J, with 8 bases in the middle. The CDR3 is 12 residues long. In DNA, the CDR3 is TGTGCCAGCACCCCCAGGACAGATACGCAGTATTTT. This gives the protein CASTPRTDTQYF.

The gene calls are TRBV7-2 and TRBJ2-7; TRBD2 matches at 7 bases. CDR3 length equals 16 residues. The junction had 12 bases not matched to a gene; V was cut back by 5 bases and J by 2 bases. CDR1 SGHTA and CDR2 FQGNSA come from the germline V gene. The CDR3: CASSPLPGLRAYEQYF. The CDR3 DNA follows: TGTGCCAGCAGCCCGCTCCCGGGACTAAGGGCCTACGAGCAGTACTTC. Combining the CDR3 with reference TRBV7-2 and TRBJ2-7 gives the whole variable domain GAGVSQSPSNKVTEKGKDVELRCDPISGHTALYWYRQSLGQGLEFLIYFQGNSAPDKSGLPSDRFSAERTGGSVSTLTIQRTQQEDSAVYLCASSPLPGLRAYEQYFGPGTRLTVT.

CDR3 DNA sequence: TGCGCCAGCAGTAATCCAGCGGGACGGGGGGATGAGCAGTTCTTC. This codes for CASSNPAGRGDEQFF. V usage is TRBV10-2 and J usage is TRBJ2-1; 7 positions agree with TRBD2. CDR3 size: 15 residues. CDR1 and CDR2 (germline): WSHSY, SAAADI. Trimming removed 5 bases from V and 8 bases from J; junction bases left unmatched: 12.

This chain connects TRBV30 to TRBJ2-2, with D possibly matching TRBD1 (5 bases). The CDR3 sequence is 14 residues long. V lost 5 bases and J lost 5, with 15 bases in between. In germline, CDR1 is GTSNPN, CDR2 SVGIG (reference sequence). The CDR3 sequence: CAWSPRARTGELFF. For the CDR3, the DNA is TGTGCCTGGTCCCCCAGGGCGAGGACCGGGGAGCTGTTTTTT.

J is TRBJ2-7 and V is TRBV5-4; possibly TRBD1 for D (7 bases). The CDR3 length is 15 residues. CDR1 and CDR2 (germline): SGHNT, YYREEE (reference sequence). V was pared by 3 bases and J by 2 bases, with 15 bases between. The CDR3 region is CASSSGGDRTYEQYF. The DNA for the CDR3 is TGTGCCAGCAGCTCCGGAGGGGACAGAACCTACGAGCAGTACTTC. The full variable domain, in which reference TRBV5-4 and TRBJ2-7 provide the parts outside the CDR3, is ETGVTQSPTHLIKTRGQQVTLRCSSQSGHNTVSWYQQALGQGPQFIFQYYREEENGRGNFPPRFSGLQFPNYSSELNVNALELDDSALYLCASSSGGDRTYEQYFGPGTRLTVT.

A single count supports this clone. The chain employs TRBV2 and TRBJ1-6, with a tentative D call TRBD1 (5 bases). The V end was cut by 3 bases, the J end by 6 bases, with 12 bases between. The CDR3 runs to 15 residues. Germline V gene lookup returns CDR1 SNHLY and CDR2 FYNNEI. The CDR3 nucleotides read TGTGCCAGCAGTGAGATGGGGCTCTTTAATTCACCCCTCCACTTT. Translation: CASSEMGLFNSPLHF. The variable domain in full, completed from reference TRBV2 and TRBJ1-6, reads EPEVTQTPSHQVTQMGQEVILRCVPISNHLYFYWYRQILGQKVEFLVSFYNNEISEKSEIFDDQFSVERPDGSNFTLKIRSTKLEDSAMYFCASSEMGLFNSPLHFGNGTRLTVT.

The chain has TRBV7-9 and TRBJ1-2; maybe TRBD1 (6 bases). CDR1 SEHNR and CDR2 FQNEAQ come from the germline V gene (reference sequence). The CDR3 has 14 residues. Trimming stripped 2 bases from V and 8 bases from J, with 15 bases between. The CDR3 region is CASSLSGGGPGYTF. The CDR3 DNA follows: TGTGCCAGCAGCTTATCGGGCGGGGGGCCCGGCTACACCTTC.

The table lists this clone with a few counts. The V call is TRBV6-5, the J call TRBJ1-1; D might be TRBD1 (5 bases). Germline CDR1 MNHEY, CDR2 SVGAGI. V was trimmed by 6 bases and J by 6 bases, leaving 20 bases between them. The CDR3 sequence is 15 residues long. CDR3 DNA sequence: TGTGCCAGCAGCCTACCCCGGGGGAGCGGGGCTGAAGCTTTCTTT. Protein sequence: CASSLPRGSGAEAFF.

This chain uses TRBV11-2 with TRBJ2-1, with D perhaps TRBD2 (5 bases). Germline loops: CDR1 SGHAT, CDR2 FQNNGV. The V end lost 2 bases, the J end lost 1 base, and 15 bases lay between the germline ends. The CDR3 runs to 17 residues. The CDR3 is CASSLRAPRGSYNEQFF. CDR3 DNA: TGTGCCAGCAGCTTACGGGCCCCCCGAGGGTCCTACAATGAGCAGTTCTTC.

The chain employs TRBV10-2 and TRBJ2-7; 7 bases are a match to TRBD1. Germline lookup yields CDR1 WSHSY and CDR2 SAAADI. The trim removed 7 bases at V and 3 bases at J, leaving 9 bases unmatched. The CDR3 consists of 14 residues. The CDR3 DNA reads TGCGCCAGCAACGCCGGGACAGCCCACTACGAGCAGTACTTC. It encodes CASNAGTAHYEQYF.

The chain combines TRBV7-2 with TRBJ2-7; a possible D gene is TRBD1 (5 bases). Trimming took off 3 bases at V and 2 bases at J, with 11 bases between the two ends. The CDR3 is 14 amino acids. The V gene's germline CDR1 is SGHTA and CDR2 FQGNSA. CDR3 DNA sequence: TGTGCCAGCAGCTTTAGTAGGGGCCCCTACGAGCAGTACTTC. Its protein is CASSFSRGPYEQYF.

The rearrangement joins TRBV2 to TRBJ1-2, with a weak D call TRBD1 (5 bases). Trimming stripped 10 bases from V and 0 bases from J, with 18 bases between. The CDR3 covers 15 residues. Germline values: CDR1 SNHLY, CDR2 FYNNEI. The DNA of the CDR3 is TGTGCCACCGCTCCCCCAGGGCTCACTAACTATGGCTACACCTTC. This translates into CATAPPGLTNYGYTF.

Here the CDR3 reads CASSQAWNTEAFF. As DNA, the CDR3 is TGTGCCAGCAGCCAAGCCTGGAACACTGAAGCTTTCTTT. The V gene is TRBV4-2, the J gene TRBJ1-1, with D hard to call. There are 13 residues in the CDR3. V was trimmed by 1 base and J by 1 base, leaving 4 bases between them. Germline V gene lookup returns CDR1 LGHNA and CDR2 YNFKEQ.

This chain joins TRBV7-6 and TRBJ2-2, with 10 bases lining up with TRBD1. This CDR3 is 16 amino acids long. J lost 6 bases, V lost 6 bases, and 10 bases had no gene match. The germline V gene encodes CDR1 SGHVS and CDR2 FNYEAQ. The CDR3 region is CASSPGGQGSAGELFF. The CDR3 coding sequence is TGTGCCAGCAGTCCCGGGGGACAGGGGTCGGCCGGGGAGCTGTTTTTT.

This chain's CDR3 is CASSPDRRNTEAFF. The CDR3, as DNA: TGTGCCAGTAGCCCGGACAGGAGGAACACTGAAGCTTTCTTT. The chain carries TRBV19 and TRBJ1-1, with TRBD1 identical over 7 bases. CDR3 length: 14 amino acids. J gave up 1 base and V 6 bases, and 5 bases lay outside the gene matches. Germline-derived CDR1 and CDR2 are LNHDA and SQIVND (reference sequence).

The rearrangement links TRBV28 to TRBJ1-1; 7 positions agree with TRBD1. Germline V gives CDR1 MDHEN, CDR2 SYDVKM. The CDR3 has 15 amino acids. With V trimmed by 0 bases and J by 2 bases, 3 bases remained unmatched. Written as DNA, the CDR3 is TGTGCCAGCAGTTTATGGGCAGGGGGTAACACTGAAGCTTTCTTT. Protein: CASSLWAGGNTEAFF. The whole variable domain, filled in from reference TRBV28 and TRBJ1-1, reads DVKVTQSSRYLVKRTGEKVFLECVQDMDHENMFWYRQDPGLGLRLIYFSYDVKMKEKGDIPEGYSVSREKKERFSLILESASTNQTSMYLCASSLWAGGNTEAFFGQGTRLTVV.

The rearrangement joins TRBV18 to TRBJ2-4, with 14 nucleotides matching TRBD2. V gave up 0 bases and J gave up 0 bases; unmatched junction bases: 4. Germline V gives CDR1 KGHSH, CDR2 LQKENI. This CDR3 has 19 residues. In DNA form, the CDR3 reads TGTGCCAGCTCACCACCGGGACTAGCGGGAGCCCTAGCCAAAAACATTCAGTACTTC. Its translation: CASSPPGLAGALAKNIQYF.

The V gene is TRBV28, the J gene TRBJ2-2, with 7 bases lining up with TRBD2. With 4 bases clipped from V and 0 bases from J, the junction kept 5 bases outside the gene matches. Per the germline V gene, CDR1 is MDHEN and CDR2 is SYDVKM. The CDR3 consists of 16 residues. CDR3 sequence: CASSSLLAANTGELFF. CDR3 sequence (DNA): TGTGCCAGCAGTTCGCTCCTAGCGGCGAACACCGGGGAGCTGTTTTTT.